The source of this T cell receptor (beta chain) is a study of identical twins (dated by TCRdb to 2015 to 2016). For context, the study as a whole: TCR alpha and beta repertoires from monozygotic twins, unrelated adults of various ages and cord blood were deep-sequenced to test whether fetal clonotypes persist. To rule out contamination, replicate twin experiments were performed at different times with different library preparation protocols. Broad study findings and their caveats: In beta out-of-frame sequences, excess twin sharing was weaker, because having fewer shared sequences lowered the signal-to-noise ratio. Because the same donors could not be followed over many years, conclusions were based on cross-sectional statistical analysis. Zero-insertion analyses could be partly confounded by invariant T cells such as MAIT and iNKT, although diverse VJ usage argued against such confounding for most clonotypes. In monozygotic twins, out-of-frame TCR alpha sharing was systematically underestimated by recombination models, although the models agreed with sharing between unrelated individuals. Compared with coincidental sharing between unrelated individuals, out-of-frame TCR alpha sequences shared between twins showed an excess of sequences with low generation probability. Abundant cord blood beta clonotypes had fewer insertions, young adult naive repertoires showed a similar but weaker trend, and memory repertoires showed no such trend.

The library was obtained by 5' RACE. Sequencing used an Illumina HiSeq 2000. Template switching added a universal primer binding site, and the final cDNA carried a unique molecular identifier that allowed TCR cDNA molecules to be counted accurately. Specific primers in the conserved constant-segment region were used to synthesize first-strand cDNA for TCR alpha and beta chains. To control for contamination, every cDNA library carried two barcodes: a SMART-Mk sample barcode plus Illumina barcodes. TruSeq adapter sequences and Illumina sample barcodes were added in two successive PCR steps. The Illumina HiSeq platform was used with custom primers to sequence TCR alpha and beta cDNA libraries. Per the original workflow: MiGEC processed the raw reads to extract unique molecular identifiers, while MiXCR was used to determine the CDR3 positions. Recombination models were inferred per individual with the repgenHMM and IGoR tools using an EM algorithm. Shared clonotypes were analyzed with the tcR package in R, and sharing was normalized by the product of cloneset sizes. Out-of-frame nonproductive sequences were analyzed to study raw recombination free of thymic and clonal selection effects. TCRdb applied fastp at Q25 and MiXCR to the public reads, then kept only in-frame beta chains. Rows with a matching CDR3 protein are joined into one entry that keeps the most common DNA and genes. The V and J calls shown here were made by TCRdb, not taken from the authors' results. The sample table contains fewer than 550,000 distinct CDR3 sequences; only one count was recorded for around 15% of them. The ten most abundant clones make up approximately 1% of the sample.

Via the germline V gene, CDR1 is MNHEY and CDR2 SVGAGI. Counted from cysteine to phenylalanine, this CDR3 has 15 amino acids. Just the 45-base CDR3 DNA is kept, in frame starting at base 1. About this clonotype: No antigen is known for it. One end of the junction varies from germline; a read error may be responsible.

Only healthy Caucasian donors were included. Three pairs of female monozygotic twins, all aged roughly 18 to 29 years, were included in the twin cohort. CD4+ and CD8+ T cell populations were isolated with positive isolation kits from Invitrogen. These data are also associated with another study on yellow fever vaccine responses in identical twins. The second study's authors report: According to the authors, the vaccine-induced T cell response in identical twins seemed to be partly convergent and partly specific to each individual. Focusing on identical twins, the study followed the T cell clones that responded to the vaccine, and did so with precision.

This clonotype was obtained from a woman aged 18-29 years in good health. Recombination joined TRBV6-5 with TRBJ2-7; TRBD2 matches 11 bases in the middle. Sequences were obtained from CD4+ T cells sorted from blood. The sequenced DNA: TGTGCCAGCAGTTACTCGACTCCCGGGACTAGCGGCCTCATCTTC. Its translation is CASSYSTPGTSGLIF.